This section outlines one TCR beta chain sequence together with its context. This receptor's antigen is unknown. Lacking the conserved final phenylalanine or tryptophan, this CDR3 likely reflects a read error. No DNA is shown, since the ends of the CDR3 on it are uncertain; the CDR3 is the one TCRdb lists. Looking up the germline V gene yields CDR1 WSHSY and CDR2 SAAADI. The CDR3 numbers 9 amino acids, ends counted. Amplification of TCR beta CDR3 regions was carried out from RNA transcripts. The TCR CDR3 was subjected to a first round of RT-PCR using the HTBI primer set and the Qiagen OneStep RT-PCR kit. Libraries were constructed in a second round of multiplex PCR, after which size selection and purification were carried out. Paired-end sequencing of the libraries was performed with 100 bp reads on an Illumina HiSeq2000. The paper's data handling went like this. SOAPnuke was used to process the raw data, throwing out any read that contained adapters or uncalled bases, had a mean Phred below 15, or lacked an exact constant-primer or identifier match. COPE v1.2.5 was used to merge high-quality paired reads, and clonotypes were defined as unique nucleotide sequences. MiTCR v1.1 was used to align clonotypes to the IMGT TRBV, TRBD and TRBJ reference segments. Only V-J combinations with frequency above 0.0001, covering 99.2% of repertoires, were analysed. The TCS score was defined as F50 (clonal expansion) divided by E x V (chaos), with BLOSUM62-based TCRdist calculated between CDR3 peptides within each V-J. Welch's t-statistics and random forest reduced around 520 V-J features to 13, which were used in a naive Bayes classifier (R e1071). Thyroid-blood repertoire similarity was quantified with the Morisita-Horn index. Using fastp trimming at Q25 and MiXCR clonotype assembly, TCRdb reanalyzed the public sequencing data and kept in-frame beta chains. Rows are combined by CDR3 protein, so each entry shows the most common genes and DNA. These V and J calls rely on TCRdb rather than the paper's analysis. The sample records around 760,000 distinct CDR3 sequences, about a third of which are singletons. The leading ten clones occupy around 32% of the sample.

Stable Graves' hyperthyroidism was defined as no progression to ophthalmopathy during 18 months of follow-up. Hyperthyroidism patients were newly diagnosed, with disease duration under 2 months, and aged 18 to 65 years. The study excluded patients with uncontrolled infections, other autoimmune diseases, pregnancy or lactation. Diagnoses relied on clinical symptoms, serum thyroxine and TRAb, thyroid ultrasound and orbital computed tomography. PBMCs were isolated from 10 ml of fresh peripheral blood by Ficoll-Paque density gradient centrifugation. Total RNA was extracted with Trizol reagent, and quality was checked on an Agilent 2100 Bioanalyzer. The sample belongs to a study of T cells in Graves' hyperthyroidism and ophthalmopathy (dated by TCRdb to 2018 to 2020). Background for the entire study: Peripheral blood samples were taken at the time of initial diagnosis, prior to any treatment. After blood sampling, hyperthyroidism patients were treated with methimazole at a starting dose of 30 mg daily, and ophthalmopathy patients were treated with high-dose intravenous methylprednisolone. TCR Vbeta CDR3 sequencing of 120 to 150 peripheral blood samples (43 ophthalmopathy, 75 or so hyperthyroidism and some 17 progressor patients) is reported in the paper. For training and testing, the 100 or so patients in the discovery cohort were randomly divided in a 7:3 ratio. In addition, the study compared T-cell repertoires in thyroid tissue and in blood from about six Graves' hyperthyroidism patients. Prospective prediction of ophthalmopathy was tested in an independent validation cohort of approximately 19 hyperthyroidism patients and around 16 patients who later progressed to ophthalmopathy. A discovery cohort of approximately 97 patients, about 44 with Graves' ophthalmopathy and 57 with stable Graves' hyperthyroidism, was used to find distinguishing TCR V-J signatures. Findings and caveats that apply to the study as a whole: A model built on a 13 V-J signature distinguished ophthalmopathy from stable hyperthyroidism, reaching 85% to 90% sensitivity and approximately 83% specificity in cross-validation and 80%/75% in testing. In validation, the model predicted progression to ophthalmopathy a median of about 6.5 months before onset, with around 70% sensitivity and roughly 79% specificity. Sample size was not statistically predetermined, and blinding of investigators to group allocation was not performed. Blood samples also contained most of the expanded thyroid clonotypes (frequency above 0.001), which suggests that blood repertoires may reflect thyroid immune responses.

This sequence was found in a woman between 40 and 50 years old with Graves' hyperthyroidism. The rearranged chain carries TRBV10-2 and TRBJ2-6; TRBD2 is taken as the D call from the table, unchecked against the DNA. The sample was blood. The CDR3 amino acid sequence is: CASSERSSG.